A selection of T cell receptor beta chains follows, all from one sample in a study of cytomegalovirus exposure and HLA in healthy donors. This table comes from immunoSEQ multiplex PCR, and its TCRdb copy is limited to in-frame clones, with some not included. The sample lists around 140,000 clones; 75% to 90% were seen once. The sequencing sample was made of PBMCs. These TCRs come from a man aged 40-55 years in good health and CMV-seronegative. Each CDR3 is given with its conserved first and last residue. The D gene is left open where the match is weak. Rows may omit the clone size; those that give it use once, few, many or a size class.

length	V	size	D	J	CDR3	DNA
15	TRBV7-2	NA	TRBD1	TRBJ1-2	CASSWGGTGPYGYTF	TGTGCCAGCAGCTGGGGGGGGACAGGTCCCTATGGCTACACCTTC
14	TRBV7-3	once	NA	TRBJ2-2	CASSLSQGTGELFF	TGTGCCAGCAGCCTCTCCCAGGGCACCGGGGAGCTGTTTTTT
15	TRBV4-1	NA	NA	TRBJ1-2	CASSQDALTRYGYTF	TGCGCCAGCAGCCAAGATGCCCTTACTCGCTATGGCTACACCTTC
14	TRBV5-6	NA	NA	TRBJ2-5	CASRLGAGAVEQYF	TGTGCCAGCAGATTAGGGGCGGGGGCGGTGGAGCAGTACTTC
15	TRBV7-9	NA	NA	TRBJ1-4	CSSSLGGATNEKLFF	TGTTCCAGCAGCTTAGGCGGAGCAACTAATGAAAAACTGTTTTTT
16	TRBV10-2	NA	TRBD2	TRBJ2-3	CASSESGGGDTDTQYF	TGCGCCAGCAGTGAGTCAGGCGGGGGGGACACAGATACGCAGTATTTT
15	TRBV5-6	few	TRBD1	TRBJ2-3	CASSLFGTGTDTQYF	TGTGCCAGCAGCTTGTTCGGGACAGGGACAGATACGCAGTATTTT
18	TRBV27	NA	NA	TRBJ1-6	CASSLRAARGTYNSPLHF	TGTGCCAGCAGTTTACGGGCAGCTAGAGGGACCTATAATTCACCCCTCCACTTT
17	TRBV11-2	NA	TRBD2	TRBJ2-3	CASRSQGLAGGPDTQYF	TGTGCCAGCAGGTCACAGGGACTAGCGGGAGGCCCAGATACGCAGTATTTT
16	TRBV7-2	NA	TRBD1	TRBJ2-7	CASSLDGTVGSREQYF	TGTGCCAGCAGCTTAGACGGGACAGTGGGTTCACGGGAGCAGTACTTC
13	TRBV6-1	NA	NA	TRBJ2-1	CASRTGSYNEQFF	TGTGCCAGCCGTACGGGCTCCTACAATGAGCAGTTCTTC